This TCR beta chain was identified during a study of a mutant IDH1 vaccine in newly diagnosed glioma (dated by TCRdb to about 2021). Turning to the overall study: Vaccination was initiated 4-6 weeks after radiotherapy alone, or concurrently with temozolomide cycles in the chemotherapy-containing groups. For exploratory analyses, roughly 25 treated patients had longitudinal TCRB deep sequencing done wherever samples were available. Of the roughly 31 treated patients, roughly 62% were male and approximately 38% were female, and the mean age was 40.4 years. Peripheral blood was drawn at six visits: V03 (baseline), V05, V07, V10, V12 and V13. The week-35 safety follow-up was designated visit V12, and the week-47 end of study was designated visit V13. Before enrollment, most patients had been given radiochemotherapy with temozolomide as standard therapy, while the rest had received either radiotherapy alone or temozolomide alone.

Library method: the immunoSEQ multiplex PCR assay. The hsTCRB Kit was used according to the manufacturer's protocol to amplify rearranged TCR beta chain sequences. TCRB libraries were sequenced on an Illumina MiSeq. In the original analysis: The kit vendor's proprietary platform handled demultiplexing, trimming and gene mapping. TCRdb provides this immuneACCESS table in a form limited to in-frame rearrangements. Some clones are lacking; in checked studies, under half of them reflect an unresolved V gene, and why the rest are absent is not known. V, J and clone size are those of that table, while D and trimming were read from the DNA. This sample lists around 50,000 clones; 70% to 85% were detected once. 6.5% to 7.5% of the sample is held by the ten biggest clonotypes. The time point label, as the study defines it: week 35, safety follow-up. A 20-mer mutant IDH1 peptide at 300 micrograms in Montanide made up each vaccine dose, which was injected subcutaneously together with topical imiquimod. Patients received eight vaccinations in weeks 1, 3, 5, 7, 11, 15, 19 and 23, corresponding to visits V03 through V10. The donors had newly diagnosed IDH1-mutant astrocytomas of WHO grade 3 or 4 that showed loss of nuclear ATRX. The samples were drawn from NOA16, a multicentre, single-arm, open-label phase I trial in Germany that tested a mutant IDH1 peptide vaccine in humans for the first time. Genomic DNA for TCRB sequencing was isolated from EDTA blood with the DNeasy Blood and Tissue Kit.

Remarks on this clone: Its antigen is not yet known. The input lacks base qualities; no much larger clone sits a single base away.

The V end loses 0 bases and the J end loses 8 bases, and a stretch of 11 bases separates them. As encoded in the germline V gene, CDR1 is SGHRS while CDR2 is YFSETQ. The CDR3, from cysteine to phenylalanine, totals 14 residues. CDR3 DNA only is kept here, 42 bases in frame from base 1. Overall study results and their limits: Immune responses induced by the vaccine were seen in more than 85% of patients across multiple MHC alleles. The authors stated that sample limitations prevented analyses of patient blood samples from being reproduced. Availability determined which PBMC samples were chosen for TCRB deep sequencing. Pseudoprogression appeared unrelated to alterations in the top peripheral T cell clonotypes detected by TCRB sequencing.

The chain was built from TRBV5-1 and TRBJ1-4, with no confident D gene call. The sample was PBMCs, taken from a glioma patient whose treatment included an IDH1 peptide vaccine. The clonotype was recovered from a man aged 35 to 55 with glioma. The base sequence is TGCGCCAGCAGCTTGGAAGGGCCAAGGGAAAAACTGTTTTTT. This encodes CASSLEGPREKLFF.